This record concerns one T cell receptor beta chain sequence. The method was immunoSEQ multiplex PCR; TCRdb's version includes in-frame clones alone and lacks a portion of them. The repertoire holds roughly 640,000 clones, with about 96% as singletons. The CDR3 contains 11 residues. Looked up from germline, CDR1 is MDHEN and CDR2 is SYDVKM. V lost 3 bases to trimming and J lost 10 bases, with 9 bases between them. The data stem from a study of shared clonotypes between healthy human individuals. The receptor's source is a woman younger than 45 in good health. V and J are TRBV28 and TRBJ1-2, with D tentatively TRBD1 (5 bases). Sequenced: naive CD4+ T cells sorted from blood. The sample's subset: CD45RA+ positively selected. The CDR3 DNA is TGTGCCAGCAGTTTCGGACAAGTCTACACCTTC. It yields the protein CASSFGQVYTF.